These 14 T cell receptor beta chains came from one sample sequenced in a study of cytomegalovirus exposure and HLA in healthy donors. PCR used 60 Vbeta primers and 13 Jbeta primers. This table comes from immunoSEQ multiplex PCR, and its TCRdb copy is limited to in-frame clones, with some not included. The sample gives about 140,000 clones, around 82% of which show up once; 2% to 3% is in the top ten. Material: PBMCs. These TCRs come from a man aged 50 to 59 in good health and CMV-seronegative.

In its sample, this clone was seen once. CDR3 sequence: CASSADGNNQPQHF. The CDR3 nucleotides read TGCGCCAGCAGCGCAGACGGGAACAATCAGCCCCAGCATTTT. The chain couples TRBV5-1 to TRBJ1-5; no definite D call. This CDR3 spans 14 amino acids. From germline, CDR1 is SGHRS and CDR2 YFSETQ. V lost 4 bases, J lost 3 bases, and 11 bases lay in between.

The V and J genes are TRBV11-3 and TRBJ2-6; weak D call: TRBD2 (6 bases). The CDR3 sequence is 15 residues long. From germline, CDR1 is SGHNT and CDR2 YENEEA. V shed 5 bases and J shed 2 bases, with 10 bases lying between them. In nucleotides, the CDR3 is TGTGCCAGCAGCCCTGGCGGGGCTGGGGCCAACGTCCTGACTTTC. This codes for CASSPGGAGANVLTF.

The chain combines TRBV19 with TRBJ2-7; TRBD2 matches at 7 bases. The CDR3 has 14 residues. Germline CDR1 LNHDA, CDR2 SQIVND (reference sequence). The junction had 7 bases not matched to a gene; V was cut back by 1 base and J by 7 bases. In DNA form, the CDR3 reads TGTGCCAGTAGTATAGCCCCCAGCGGGAATGAGCAGTACTTC. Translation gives CASSIAPSGNEQYF. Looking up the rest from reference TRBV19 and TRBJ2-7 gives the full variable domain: DGGITQSPKYLFRKEGQNVTLSCEQNLNHDAMYWYRQDPGQGLRLIYYSQIVNDFQKGDIAEGYSVSREKKESFPLTVTSAQKNPTAFYLCASSIAPSGNEQYFGPGTRLTVT.

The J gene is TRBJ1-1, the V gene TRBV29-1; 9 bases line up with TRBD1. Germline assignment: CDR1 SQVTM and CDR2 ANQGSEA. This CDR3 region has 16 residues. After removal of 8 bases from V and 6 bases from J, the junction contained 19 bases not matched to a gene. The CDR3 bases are TGCAGCCCCAGGGGCCCCGGGACAGGGAATGTTCCTGAAGCTTTCTTT. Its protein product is CSPRGPGTGNVPEAFF.

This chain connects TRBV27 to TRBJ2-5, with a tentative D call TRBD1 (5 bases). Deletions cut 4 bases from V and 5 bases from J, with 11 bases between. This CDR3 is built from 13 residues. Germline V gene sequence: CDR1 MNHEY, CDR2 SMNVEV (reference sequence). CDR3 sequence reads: CASSYRWRETQYF. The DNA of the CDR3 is TGTGCCAGCAGTTACAGGTGGCGGGAGACCCAGTACTTC.

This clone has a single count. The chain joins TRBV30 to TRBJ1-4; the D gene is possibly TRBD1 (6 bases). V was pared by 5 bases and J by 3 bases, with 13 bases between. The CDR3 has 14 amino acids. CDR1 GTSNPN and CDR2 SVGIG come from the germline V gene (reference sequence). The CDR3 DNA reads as TGTGCCTGGCAGGGGCTGAGGGCTAATGAAAAACTGTTTTTT. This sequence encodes CAWQGLRANEKLFF.

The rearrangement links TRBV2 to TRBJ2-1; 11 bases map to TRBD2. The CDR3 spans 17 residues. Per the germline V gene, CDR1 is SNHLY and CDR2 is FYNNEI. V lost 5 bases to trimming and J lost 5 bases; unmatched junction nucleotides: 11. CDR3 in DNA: TGTGCCAGCAGTCGACTAGCGGGGTTTCAGAGGGACAATGAGCAGTTCTTC. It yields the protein CASSRLAGFQRDNEQFF.

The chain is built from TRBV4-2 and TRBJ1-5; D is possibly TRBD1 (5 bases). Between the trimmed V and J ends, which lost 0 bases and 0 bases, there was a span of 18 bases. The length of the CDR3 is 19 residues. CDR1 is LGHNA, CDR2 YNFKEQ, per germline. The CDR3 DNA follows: TGTGCCAGCAGCCAAGATCGGCGCCAGGGCAGTAGTAGCAATCAGCCCCAGCATTTT. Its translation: CASSQDRRQGSSSNQPQHF.

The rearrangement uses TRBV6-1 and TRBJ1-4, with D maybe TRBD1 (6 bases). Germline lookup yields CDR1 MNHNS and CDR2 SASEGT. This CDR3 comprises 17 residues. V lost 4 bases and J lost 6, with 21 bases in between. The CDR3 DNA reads TGTGCCAGCAGTGCAAACCTACAGACAGGCTCCTATGAAAAACTGTTTTTT. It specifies CASSANLQTGSYEKLFF.

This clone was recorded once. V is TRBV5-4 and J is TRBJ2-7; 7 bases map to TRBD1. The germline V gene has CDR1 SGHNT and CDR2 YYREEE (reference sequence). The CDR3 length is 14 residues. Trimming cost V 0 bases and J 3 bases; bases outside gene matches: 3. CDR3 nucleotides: TGTGCCAGCAGCTTGGGGCAGGGGGACTACGAGCAGTACTTC. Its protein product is CASSLGQGDYEQYF. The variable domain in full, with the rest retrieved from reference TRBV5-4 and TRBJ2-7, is ETGVTQSPTHLIKTRGQQVTLRCSSQSGHNTVSWYQQALGQGPQFIFQYYREEENGRGNFPPRFSGLQFPNYSSELNVNALELDDSALYLCASSLGQGDYEQYFGPGTRLTVT.

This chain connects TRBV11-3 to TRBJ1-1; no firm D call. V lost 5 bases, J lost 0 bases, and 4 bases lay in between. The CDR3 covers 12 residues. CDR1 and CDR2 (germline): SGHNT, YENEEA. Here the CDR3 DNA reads TGTGCCAGCAGCGTCGTGAACACTGAAGCTTTCTTT. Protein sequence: CASSVVNTEAFF.

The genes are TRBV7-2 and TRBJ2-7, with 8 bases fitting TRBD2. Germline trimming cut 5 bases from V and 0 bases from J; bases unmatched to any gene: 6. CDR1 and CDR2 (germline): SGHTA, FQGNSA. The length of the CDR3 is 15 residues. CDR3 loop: CASSPTSGYSYEQYF. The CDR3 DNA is TGTGCCAGCAGCCCCACTAGCGGATACTCCTACGAGCAGTACTTC. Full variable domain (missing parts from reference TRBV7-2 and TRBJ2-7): GAGVSQSPSNKVTEKGKDVELRCDPISGHTALYWYRQSLGQGLEFLIYFQGNSAPDKSGLPSDRFSAERTGGSVSTLTIQRTQQEDSAVYLCASSPTSGYSYEQYFGPGTRLTVT.

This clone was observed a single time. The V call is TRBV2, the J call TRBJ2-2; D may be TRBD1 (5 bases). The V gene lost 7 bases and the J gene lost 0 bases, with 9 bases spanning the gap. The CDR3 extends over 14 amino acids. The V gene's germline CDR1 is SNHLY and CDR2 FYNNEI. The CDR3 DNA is TGTGCCAGCATTAGGGGCACGAACACCGGGGAGCTGTTTTTT. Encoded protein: CASIRGTNTGELFF.

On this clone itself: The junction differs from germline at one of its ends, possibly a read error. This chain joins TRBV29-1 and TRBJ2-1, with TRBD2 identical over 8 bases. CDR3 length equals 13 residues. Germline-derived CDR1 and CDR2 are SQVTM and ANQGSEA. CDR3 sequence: CSSGTISYNEQFF. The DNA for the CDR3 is TGTAGTAGCGGGACAATATCCTACAATGAGCAGTTCTTC.